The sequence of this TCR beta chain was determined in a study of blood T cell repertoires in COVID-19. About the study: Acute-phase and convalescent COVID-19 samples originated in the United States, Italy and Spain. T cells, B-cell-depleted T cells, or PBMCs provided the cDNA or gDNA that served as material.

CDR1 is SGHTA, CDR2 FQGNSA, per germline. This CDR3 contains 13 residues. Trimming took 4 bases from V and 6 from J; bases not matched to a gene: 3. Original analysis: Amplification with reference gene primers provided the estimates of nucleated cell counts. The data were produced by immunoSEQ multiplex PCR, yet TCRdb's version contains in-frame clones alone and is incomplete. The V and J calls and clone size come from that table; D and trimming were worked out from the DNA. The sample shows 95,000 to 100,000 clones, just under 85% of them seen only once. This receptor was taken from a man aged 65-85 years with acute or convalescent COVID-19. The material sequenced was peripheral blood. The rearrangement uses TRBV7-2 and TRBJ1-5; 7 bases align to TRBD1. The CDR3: CASSSDRAQPQHF. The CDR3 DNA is TGTGCCAGCAGCTCTGACAGGGCTCAGCCCCAGCATTTT. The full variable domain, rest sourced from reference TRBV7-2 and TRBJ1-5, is GAGVSQSPSNKVTEKGKDVELRCDPISGHTALYWYRQSLGQGLEFLIYFQGNSAPDKSGLPSDRFSAERTGGSVSTLTIQRTQQEDSAVYLCASSSDRAQPQHFGDGTRLSIL.